The 11 T cell receptor beta chains listed next were all sequenced from one sample in a study of blood T cell repertoires in COVID-19. Assay: immunoSEQ multiplex PCR; the TCRdb copy retains only in-frame clones and omits some. Of tens of thousands of clones listed, about 82% were seen once; the top ten hold approximately 5.1%. The sequenced sample was peripheral blood. These receptors were obtained from an elderly woman with active or convalescent COVID-19.

The J gene is TRBJ1-1, the V gene TRBV29-1, with D tentatively TRBD1 (6 bases). The CDR3 loop spans 14 amino acids. V was clipped by 3 bases and J by 0 bases, with 11 bases between them. CDR1 SQVTM and CDR2 ANQGSEA come from the germline V gene. The CDR3 loop is CSVEPQGMNTEAFF. The CDR3 DNA reads as TGCAGCGTTGAGCCGCAGGGGATGAACACTGAAGCTTTCTTT. The full variable domain, in which reference TRBV29-1 and TRBJ1-1 provide the parts outside the CDR3, is SAVISQKPSRDICQRGTSLTIQCQVDSQVTMMFWYRQQPGQSLTLIATANQGSEATYESGFVIDKFPISRPNLTFSTLTVSNMSPEDSSIYLCSVEPQGMNTEAFFGQGTRLTVV.

The chain couples TRBV24-1 to TRBJ2-5; D gene uncertain. The V gene's germline CDR1 is KGHDR and CDR2 SFDVKD. V was pared by 6 bases and J by 0 bases, with 7 bases between. This CDR3 is 13 amino acids long. The CDR3 sequence is CATSHTNQETQYF. The CDR3 DNA reads as TGTGCCACCAGTCATACAAACCAAGAGACCCAGTACTTC.

The chain recombines TRBV5-8 with TRBJ2-2; D may be TRBD1 (5 bases). V was pared by 0 bases and J by 2 bases, with 8 bases between. CDR3 length: 15 residues. Germline-derived CDR1 and CDR2 are SGHTS and YDEGEE. The CDR3 is CASSLAGPNTGELFF. The CDR3 DNA sequence: TGTGCCAGCAGCTTGGCAGGGCCCAACACCGGGGAGCTGTTTTTT. The whole variable domain, remainder taken from reference TRBV5-8 and TRBJ2-2, is EAGVTQSPTHLIKTRGQQATLRCSPISGHTSVYWYQQALGLGLQFLLWYDEGEERNRGNFPPRFSGRQFPNYSSELNVNALELEDSALYLCASSLAGPNTGELFFGEGSRLTVL.

The chain uses TRBV6-2 or TRBV6-3 and TRBJ1-5; 8 nucleotides match TRBD1. The CDR3 spans 15 residues. Germline trimming cut 6 bases from V and 4 bases from J; bases unmatched to any gene: 8. Germline CDR1 reads MNHEY; CDR2 reads SVGEGT. For the CDR3, the DNA is TGTGCCAGCAGCCCTATTACAGGGGGGAATCAGCCCCAGCATTTT. This codes for CASSPITGGNQPQHF.

The V gene is TRBV18, the J gene TRBJ2-7; TRBD1 might be the D (5 bases). Between the trimmed V and J ends, which lost 3 bases and 3 bases, there was a span of 15 bases. CDR1 KGHSH and CDR2 LQKENI come from the germline V gene. There are 15 residues in the CDR3. CDR3 loop: CASSPTGKIIYEQYF. The CDR3 DNA follows: TGTGCCAGCTCACCTACAGGAAAGATAATCTACGAGCAGTACTTC.

The genes are TRBV5-1 and TRBJ2-1; 7 bases agree with TRBD2. Germline CDR1 and CDR2: SGHRS and YFSETQ. The CDR3 is made up of 15 amino acids. Germline trimming cut 5 bases from V and 2 bases from J; bases unmatched to any gene: 7. CDR3 amino acids: CASRTPGGTYNEQFF. CDR3 nucleotide sequence: TGCGCCAGCAGGACTCCGGGGGGTACCTACAATGAGCAGTTCTTC.

The CDR3 DNA reads TGTGCCAGCAGTTATAGAGGAGATAGCAATCAGCCCCAGCATTTT. This codes for CASSYRGDSNQPQHF. The chain links TRBV6-5 to TRBJ1-5, with D uncertain. CDR3 length equals 15 residues. Germline V gene lookup returns CDR1 MNHEY and CDR2 SVGAGI. V was pared by 3 bases and J by 0 bases, with 9 bases between.

The chain carries TRBV28 and TRBJ2-1; possible D gene TRBD2, 6 bases. The V gene's germline CDR1 is MDHEN and CDR2 SYDVKM. The CDR3 is 13 amino acids. V gave up 5 bases and J gave up 4 bases, with 9 bases separating them. CDR3 in amino acids: CASSLAGYNEQFF. The CDR3 bases are TGTGCCAGCAGTCTCGCGGGATACAATGAGCAGTTCTTC.

This clone has only one observation. The junction and the germline gene differ at one end; a read error may be behind it. This chain connects TRBV7-7 to TRBJ2-1, with 10 positions matching TRBD2. The germline CDR1 and CDR2 sequences are SSHAT and FNYEAQ (reference sequence). The CDR3 has 17 amino acids. The CDR3 region has the DNA TGTGCTAGCAGCTTATACTGCCTGGGACTAGCGAACAATGAGCAGTTCTTC. It codes for CASSLYCLGLANNEQFF.

The V gene is TRBV27, the J gene TRBJ1-5; 7 bases line up with TRBD1. V shed 6 bases, J shed 8 bases, and the junction held 10 bases outside the gene matches. This CDR3 has 14 amino acids. The germline V gene encodes CDR1 MNHEY and CDR2 SMNVEV (reference sequence). CDR3 coding DNA: TGTGCCAGCAGCTCTATACAGGGGTTGGAGCCCCAGCATTTT. Encoded protein: CASSSIQGLEPQHF.

A few counts support this clone. The CDR3 is CASSAPSKQETQYF. The CDR3 DNA reads TGTGCCAGCAGCGCACCCTCTAAACAAGAGACCCAGTACTTC. The chain links TRBV9 to TRBJ2-5; D is undetermined. Trimming removed 3 bases at V and 2 bases at J, with 11 bases between. The CDR3 is 14 amino acids. Germline V CDR1 and CDR2: SGDLS, YYNGEE.